A selection of T cell receptor beta chains follows, all from one sample in a study of T cell responses to AZD1222 COVID-19 vaccine. TCRdb keeps only in-frame clones here, not all; method: immunoSEQ multiplex PCR. This table has more than 85,000 clones, 70% to 85% appearing once. The material sequenced was peripheral blood, taken 28 days after the second AZD1222 dose. These receptors came from an adult who received the AZD1222 COVID-19 vaccine. The conserved cysteine and the conserved F or W are not part of the CDR3 here.

v_gene	j_gene	CDR3aa
TRBV5-1	TRBJ1-2	ASSLEGSFYGYT
TRBV9	TRBJ1-2	ASSVEGFGSLYGYT
TRBV6-5	TRBJ2-1	ASSSISGRAHEQF
TRBV24-1	TRBJ1-1	ATSAGPEAF
TRBV2	TRBJ1-1	ASSGDRGNTEAF
TRBV19	TRBJ1-4	ASSILPRIATNEKLF
TRBV19	TRBJ1-6	ASSIYQGGNSPLH
TRBV5-3	TRBJ1-5	ARRSKQETRGNQPQH
TRBV28	TRBJ2-1	ASSAGGTYNEQF
TRBV7-8	TRBJ1-1	ASRISGKGEAF
TRBV6-2/TRBV6-3	TRBJ2-5	ASSYAAGTQY
TRBV4-3	TRBJ2-3	ASSRTLSREGDTQY
TRBV9	TRBJ1-2	ASSVDRDEYGYT
TRBV12-3/TRBV12-4	TRBJ2-7	ASSLGSYEQY
TRBV25-1	TRBJ1-2	ASTPLGEGLDGYT
TRBV6-2/TRBV6-3	TRBJ1-5	ASSYPTGMSGPQH
TRBV5-4	TRBJ2-3	AISNRIGARTQY
TRBV7-2	TRBJ2-7	ASSPPQIHEQY
TRBV27	TRBJ2-7	ASSALRGLEQYFGRRGLEQY
TRBV6-1	TRBJ2-7	ASSEYSYEQY
TRBV18	TRBJ1-5	ASSNRGPYSNQPQH
TRBV12-3/TRBV12-4	TRBJ1-5	ASSFRGTPQH
TRBV5-6	TRBJ2-5	ASSLGAAMKTQY
TRBV5-1	TRBJ1-5	ASSLGQGAQPQH
TRBV27	TRBJ2-3	ASSLWAAGEGTDTQY
TRBV4-1	TRBJ1-5	ASSQVRQGTNQPQH
TRBV27	TRBJ1-5	ASSLLSGSNQPQH
TRBV5-5	TRBJ1-2	ASSLGGTSGAYGYT
TRBV3-1/TRBV3-2	TRBJ1-2	ASSQSSWGYT
TRBV3-1/TRBV3-2	TRBJ2-7	ASSAGTADTYEQY
TRBV5-1	TRBJ2-1	ASNPSGGHYNEQF
TRBV10-1	TRBJ2-7	ASRRGQGLLAEQY
TRBV7-9	TRBJ2-3	ASSPRTELSTHTQY
TRBV7-2	TRBJ2-2	ASSFWGQHTGELF
TRBV6-1	TRBJ1-3	ASSAAPLGAGQGTIY
TRBV10-3	TRBJ2-2	AISGQKITGELF
TRBV18	TRBJ2-7	ASSLTWQPRDRSEYEQY
TRBV7-9	TRBJ2-7	ASLLQGAAEQY
TRBV14	TRBJ1-6	ASSAVPYNSPLH
TRBV19	TRBJ1-1	ASSSSGRWKAF
TRBV19	TRBJ1-2	ASSIFPTGGLYGYT
TRBV6-5	TRBJ1-5	ASSQTGNQPQH
TRBV10-2	TRBJ1-1	ASSLGSTEAF
TRBV7-2	TRBJ1-2	ASSLADYGYT
TRBV7-2	TRBJ2-2	ASSFVERAMNTGELF
TRBV5-1	TRBJ2-1	ASSFAASGNEQF
TRBV3-1/TRBV3-2	TRBJ1-1	ASSQAGGAVYEAF
TRBV6-1	TRBJ1-3	ASSEGSSGNTIY
TRBV7-3	TRBJ2-2	ASSLQGPTTGELF
TRBV19	TRBJ2-3	AAGGRTTDTQY
TRBV5-4	TRBJ2-3	ASSPHNTGRPTDTQY
TRBV18	TRBJ1-3	ASSQGINSGNTIY
TRBV10-3	TRBJ2-7	ALRQGFSYEQY
TRBV10-2	TRBJ1-1	ASSEDGGNTEAF
TRBV7-9	TRBJ2-3	ASSRAGVQSDTQY